This TCR beta chain came from a study of shared clonotypes between healthy human individuals. Looking at the study overall: With ages of 18 to 49, the donors were a couple of women and a few men.

Replicate PCRs for sorted subsets used about 200 ng DNA; this equaled tens of thousands of T cell genomes. Generated by immunoSEQ multiplex PCR, the TCRdb table keeps only in-frame clones and is missing some. Here the sample spans approximately 1.5 million clones, approximately 98.5% being singletons. Findings of the study overall: A generally larger estimated richness was seen in naive subsets than in memory subsets. Shared clonotypes: roughly 4.5% naive CD4, around 3.7% naive CD8, 2% to 2.5% memory CD4, roughly 0.4% memory CD8.

In the case of this clone: What it binds is unknown.

The sequence was obtained from a man aged 25-45 years in good health. Sequencing was performed on naive CD4+ T cells sorted from blood. Subset defined: CD45RA+ positively selected.

The CDR3 nucleotides read TGTGCCAGCAGCCCCCGACAGGGTGACACCATATATTTT. It specifies CASSPRQGDTIYF. The chain recombines TRBV4-2 with TRBJ1-3; 7 nucleotides align to TRBD1. Trimming removed 4 bases from V and 8 bases from J; junction bases left unmatched: 5. From germline, CDR1 is LGHNA and CDR2 YNFKEQ. This CDR3 contains 13 residues.